This TCR beta chain emerged from a study of cytomegalovirus exposure and HLA in healthy donors. Study context: There were roughly 110 million unique TCR beta sequences, drawn from approximately 180 million T cells, in an earlier analysis.

Trimming stripped 5 bases from V and 1 base from J, with 10 bases between. The CDR3 covers 14 residues. Germline V CDR1 and CDR2: LNHDA, SQIVND (reference sequence). This clone came up a few times. The PCR had 60 Vbeta and 13 Jbeta primers. The method was immunoSEQ multiplex PCR; TCRdb's version includes in-frame clones alone and lacks a portion of them. The data contain 95,000 to 150,000 clones, 78% of them singletons. This TCR was recovered from a young woman in good health and CMV-seropositive. The material sequenced was PBMCs. The V and J genes are TRBV19 and TRBJ2-3; a possible D gene is TRBD2 (6 bases). The CDR3 coding sequence is TGTGCCAGTAGTGACCCGGGAGGCACAGATACGCAGTATTTT. Translating gives CASSDPGGTDTQYF.